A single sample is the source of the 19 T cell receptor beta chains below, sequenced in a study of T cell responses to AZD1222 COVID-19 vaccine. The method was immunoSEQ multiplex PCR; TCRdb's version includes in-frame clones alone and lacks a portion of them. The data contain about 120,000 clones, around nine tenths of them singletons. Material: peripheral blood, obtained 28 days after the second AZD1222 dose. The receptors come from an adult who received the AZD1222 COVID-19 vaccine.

CDR3 nucleotides: TGTGCCAGCAGCTATTCCCTAGCGGGTACGCAGTATTTT. Translated: CASSYSLAGTQYF. The V and J genes are TRBV28 and TRBJ2-3; 8 nucleotides align to TRBD2. The junction had 7 bases not matched to a gene; V was cut back by 6 bases and J by 8 bases. This CDR3 has 13 amino acids. CDR1 is MDHEN, CDR2 SYDVKM, per germline.

This chain's CDR3 is CASSQGTAREYGYTF. CDR3 in DNA: TGCGCCAGCAGCCAAGGGACCGCCCGAGAATATGGCTACACCTTC. V gene TRBV4-1 combines with J gene TRBJ1-2; D is ambiguous. The germline V gene encodes CDR1 MGHRA and CDR2 YSYEKL. The CDR3 runs 15 residues. The V gene lost 1 base and the J gene lost 5 bases, with 14 bases spanning the gap.

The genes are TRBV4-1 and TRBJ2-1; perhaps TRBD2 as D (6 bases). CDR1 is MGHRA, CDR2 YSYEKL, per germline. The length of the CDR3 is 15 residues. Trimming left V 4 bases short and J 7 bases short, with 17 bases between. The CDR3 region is CASSPSGPRGNEQFF. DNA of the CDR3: TGCGCCAGCAGCCCCTCCGGGCCCCGGGGGAATGAGCAGTTCTTC.

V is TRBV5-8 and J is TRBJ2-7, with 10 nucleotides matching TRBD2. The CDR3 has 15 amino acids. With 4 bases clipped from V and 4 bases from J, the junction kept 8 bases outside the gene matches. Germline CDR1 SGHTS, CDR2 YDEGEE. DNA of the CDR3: TGTGCCAGCAGCATGGGACTAGCGAATTCATACGAGCAGTACTTC. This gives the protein CASSMGLANSYEQYF.

The CDR3 nucleotides are TGTGCCAGCAGCCTGGGGACGAACACCGGGGAGCTGTTTTTT. It specifies CASSLGTNTGELFF. The chain combines TRBV3-1 (or the pseudogene TRBV3-2) with TRBJ2-2; no clear D gene. CDR1 and CDR2 (germline): LGHDT, YNNKEL (reference sequence). The CDR3 is 14 amino acids. Trimming shortened V by 4 bases and J by 0 bases, and 6 bases separated the two germline ends.

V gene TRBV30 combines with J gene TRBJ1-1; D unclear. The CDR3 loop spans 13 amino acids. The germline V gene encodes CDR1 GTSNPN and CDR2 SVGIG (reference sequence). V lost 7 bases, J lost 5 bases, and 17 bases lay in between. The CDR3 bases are TGTGCCTACGGAGGGAGAGCCGAGACTGAAGCTTTCTTT. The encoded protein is CAYGGRAETEAFF.

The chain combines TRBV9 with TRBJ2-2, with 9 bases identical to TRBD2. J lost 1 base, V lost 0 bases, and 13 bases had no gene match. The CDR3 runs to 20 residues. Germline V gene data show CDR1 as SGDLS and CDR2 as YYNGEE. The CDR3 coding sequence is TGTGCCAGCAGCGTAGCCGGAGTTTGGCTAGCGGGGAAGAACACCGGGGAGCTGTTTTTT. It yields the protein CASSVAGVWLAGKNTGELFF.

CDR3 protein: CASSAGKTNEKLFF. The CDR3 nucleotides are TGTGCCAGCAGCGCTGGGAAAACTAATGAAAAACTGTTTTTT. This rearrangement joins TRBV7-9 to TRBJ1-4; the D is unclear. The CDR3 has 14 amino acids. Germline assignment: CDR1 SEHNR and CDR2 FQNEAQ (reference sequence). V was trimmed by 5 bases and J by 1 base, leaving 8 bases between them.

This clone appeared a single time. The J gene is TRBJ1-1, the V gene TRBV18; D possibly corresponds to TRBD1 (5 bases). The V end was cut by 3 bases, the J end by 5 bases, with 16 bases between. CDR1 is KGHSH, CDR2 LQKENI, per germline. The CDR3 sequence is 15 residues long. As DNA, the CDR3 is TGTGCCAGCTCACCCACGGCGGGGGAGAGGACTGAAGCTTTCTTT. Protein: CASSPTAGERTEAFF.

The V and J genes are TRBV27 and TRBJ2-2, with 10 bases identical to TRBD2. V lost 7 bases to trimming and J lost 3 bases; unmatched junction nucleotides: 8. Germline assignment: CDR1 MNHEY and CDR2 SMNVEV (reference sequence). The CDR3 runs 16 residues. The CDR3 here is CASTSSGRAHTGELFF. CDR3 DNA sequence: TGTGCCAGCACGTCGAGCGGGAGGGCCCACACCGGGGAGCTGTTTTTT.

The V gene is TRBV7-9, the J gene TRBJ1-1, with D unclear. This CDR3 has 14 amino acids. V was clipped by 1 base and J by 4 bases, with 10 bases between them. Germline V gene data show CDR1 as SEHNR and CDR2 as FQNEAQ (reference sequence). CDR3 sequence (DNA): TGTGCCAGCAGCTTAGAGGGATTACCCACTGAAGCTTTCTTT. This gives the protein CASSLEGLPTEAFF.

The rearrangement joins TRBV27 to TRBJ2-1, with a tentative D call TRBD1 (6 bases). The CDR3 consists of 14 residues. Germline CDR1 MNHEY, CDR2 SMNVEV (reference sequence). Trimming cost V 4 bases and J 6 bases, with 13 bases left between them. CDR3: CASSSRGRGNEQFF. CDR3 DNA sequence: TGTGCCAGCAGTTCACGGGGCAGGGGCAATGAGCAGTTCTTC.

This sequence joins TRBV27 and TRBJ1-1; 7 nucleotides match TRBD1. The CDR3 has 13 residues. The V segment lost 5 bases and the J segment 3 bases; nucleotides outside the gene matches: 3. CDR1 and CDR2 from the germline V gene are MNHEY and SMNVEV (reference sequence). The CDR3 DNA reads TGTGCCAGCAGTAGAACAGGGGACACTGAAGCTTTCTTT. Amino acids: CASSRTGDTEAFF.

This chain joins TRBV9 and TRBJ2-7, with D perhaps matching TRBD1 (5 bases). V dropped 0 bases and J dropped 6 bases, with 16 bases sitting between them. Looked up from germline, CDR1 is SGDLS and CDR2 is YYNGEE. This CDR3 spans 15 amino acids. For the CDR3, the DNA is TGTGCCAGCAGCGTAGGGGCAGGGATTCATGGCGAGCAGTACTTC. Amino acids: CASSVGAGIHGEQYF.

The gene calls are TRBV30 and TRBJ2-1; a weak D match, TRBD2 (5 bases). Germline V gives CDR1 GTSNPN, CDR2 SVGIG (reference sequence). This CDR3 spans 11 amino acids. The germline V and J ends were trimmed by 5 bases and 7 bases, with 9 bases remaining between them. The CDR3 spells CAWGGSNEQFF. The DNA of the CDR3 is TGTGCCTGGGGCGGGTCGAATGAGCAGTTCTTC.

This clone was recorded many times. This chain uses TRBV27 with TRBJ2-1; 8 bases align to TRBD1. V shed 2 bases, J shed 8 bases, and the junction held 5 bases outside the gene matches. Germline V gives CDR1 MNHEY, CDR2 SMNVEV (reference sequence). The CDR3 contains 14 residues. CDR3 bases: TGTGCCAGCAGTTTACAGGGGGCTAACTATGAGCAGTTCTTC. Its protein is CASSLQGANYEQFF.

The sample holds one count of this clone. This CDR3 is CSVAFDLERYEQYF. In DNA, the CDR3 is TGCAGCGTTGCATTTGACCTAGAGAGGTACGAGCAGTACTTC. The chain links TRBV29-1 to TRBJ2-7; D not certain. Germline lookup yields CDR1 SQVTM and CDR2 ANQGSEA. V was pared by 4 bases and J by 4 bases, with 17 bases between. This CDR3 contains 14 residues.

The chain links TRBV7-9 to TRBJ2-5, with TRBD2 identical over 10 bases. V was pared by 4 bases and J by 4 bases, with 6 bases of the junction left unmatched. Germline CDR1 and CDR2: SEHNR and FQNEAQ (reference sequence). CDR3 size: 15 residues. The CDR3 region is CASSWGTSVTETQYF. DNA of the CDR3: TGTGCCAGCAGCTGGGGGACTAGCGTCACAGAGACCCAGTACTTC.

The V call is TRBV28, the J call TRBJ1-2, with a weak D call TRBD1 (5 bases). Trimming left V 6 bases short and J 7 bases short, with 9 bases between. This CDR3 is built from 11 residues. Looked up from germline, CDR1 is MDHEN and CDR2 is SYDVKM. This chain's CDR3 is CASRSGSGYTF. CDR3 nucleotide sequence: TGTGCCAGCAGATCAGGGTCTGGCTACACCTTC.